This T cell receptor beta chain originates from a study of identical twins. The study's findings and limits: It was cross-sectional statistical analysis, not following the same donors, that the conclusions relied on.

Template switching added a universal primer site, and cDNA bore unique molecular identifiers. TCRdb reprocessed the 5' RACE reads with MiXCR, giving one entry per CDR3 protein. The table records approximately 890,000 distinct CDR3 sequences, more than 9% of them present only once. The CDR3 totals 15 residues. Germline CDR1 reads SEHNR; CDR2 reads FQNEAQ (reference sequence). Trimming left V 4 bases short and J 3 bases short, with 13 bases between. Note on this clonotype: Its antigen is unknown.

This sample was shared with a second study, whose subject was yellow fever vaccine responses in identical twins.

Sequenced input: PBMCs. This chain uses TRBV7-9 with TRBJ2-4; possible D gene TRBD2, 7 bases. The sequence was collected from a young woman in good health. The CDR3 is CASSWEGEYKNIQYF. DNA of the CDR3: TGTGCCAGCAGCTGGGAGGGGGAGTACAAAAACATTCAGTACTTC.